A single sample gave rise to the 10 T cell receptor beta chains below, sequenced in a study of T cell clonality in common variable immunodeficiency. Repertoires were generated with immunoSEQ multiplex PCR, while TCRdb's copy carries only in-frame clones and drops some. The data show some 50,000 clones, with none appearing a single time. Sequencing was done on a sample of peripheral blood mononuclear cells. The source of these receptors is a person between 18 and 75 years old in good health.

In its sample, this clone was seen many times. The CDR3 bases that were read are TGCGCCAGCAGCTCACAGGGTCAGGGGACAGATACG. It specifies CASSSQGQGTDT. The whole CDR3 reads CASSSQGQGTDTQYF. The chain couples TRBV5-1 to TRBJ2-3, with D perhaps TRBD1 (6 bases). Read data end 3 residues before the CDR3 end; the end is taken from the germline J gene. V was cut by 3 bases and J by 3 bases, with 14 bases left in between. The CDR3 has 15 residues. Germline-derived CDR1 and CDR2 are SGHRS and YFSETQ.

This clone was seen ten or more times. The read ends 3 residues early relative to the CDR3; the germline J gene fills the gap. The rearrangement links TRBV20-1 to TRBJ2-3; possibly TRBD2 for D (6 bases). The CDR3 is 15 amino acids. Germline-derived CDR1 and CDR2 are DFQATT and SNEGSKA (reference sequence). V lost 5 bases and J lost 2, with 17 bases in between. The CDR3 here is CSALARRGDTDTQYF. CDR3 bases read: TGCAGTGCTCTCGCCCGGCGGGGAGACACAGATACG.

This clone has a count of ten or more. The CDR3 extends 3 residues past the end of the read, so its final part is completed from the germline J gene. This chain links TRBV2 with TRBJ2-3; 13 positions agree with TRBD2. From germline, CDR1 is SNHLY and CDR2 FYNNEI. V trimming: 8 bases; J trimming: 4 bases; junction bases outside the gene matches: 6. This CDR3 region has 15 residues. CDR3 residues: CASWPLAGGPDTQYF. Partial CDR3 DNA: TGTGCCAGCTGGCCACTAGCGGGAGGGCCAGATACG.

This clone was seen repeatedly, ten times or more. The sequence runs out 3 residues before the end of the CDR3; the remainder is reconstructed from the germline J gene. The chain recombines TRBV7-6 with TRBJ2-6; tentatively, D is TRBD2 (6 bases). Looked up from germline, CDR1 is SGHVS and CDR2 is FNYEAQ. The V end lost 6 bases, the J end lost 4 bases, and 16 bases lay between the germline ends. The CDR3 runs 16 residues. CDR3 bases read: TGTGCCAGCAGTCGAATCGGGGACTCCGGGGCCAACGTC. Amino acid sequence: CASSRIGDSGANV. The entire CDR3 protein is CASSRIGDSGANVLTF.

This clone was counted at least ten times. The DNA ends 3 residues before the CDR3 does, and the rest of the CDR3 is filled in from the germline J gene. The chain employs TRBV30 and TRBJ2-6; D might be TRBD1 (6 bases). The CDR3 spans 16 residues. Germline CDR1 and CDR2: GTSNPN and SVGIG (reference sequence). Trimming shortened V by 5 bases and J by 0 bases, and 14 bases separated the two germline ends. CDR3 DNA (partial): TGTGCCTGGCAAACTGACAGGCCCTCTGGGGCCAACGTC. It yields the protein CAWQTDRPSGANV. The complete CDR3 protein is CAWQTDRPSGANVLTF.

This clone was seen ten or more times. With the read ending 3 residues before the CDR3 end, the germline J gene is used to fill in that end. The chain employs TRBV5-1 and TRBJ2-3; D remains unclear. The CDR3 length is 13 residues. V was trimmed by 5 bases and J by 2 bases, leaving 9 bases between them. The germline CDR1 and CDR2 sequences are SGHRS and YFSETQ. This CDR3 is CASRTRSTDTQYF. The CDR3 bases that were read are TGCGCCAGCAGAACCCGGTCCACAGATACG.

At least ten counts were recorded for this clone. With the read ending 3 residues before the CDR3 end, the germline J gene is used to fill in that end. This sequence joins TRBV12-3 or TRBV12-4 and TRBJ1-5; TRBD1 matches 9 bases. The CDR3 extends over 14 amino acids. V was pared by 5 bases and J by 5 bases, with 4 bases of the junction left unmatched. Partial CDR3 DNA: TGTGCCAGCAGTCGGACAGGGGCCGATCAGCCC. Encoded protein: CASSRTGADQP. The full CDR3 protein is CASSRTGADQPQHF.

With regard to this clone: The observed sequence ends 3 residues before the CDR3 terminus, with the missing tail filled in from the germline J gene. V usage is TRBV18 and J usage is TRBJ2-1; 7 nucleotides match TRBD2. This CDR3 comprises 14 residues. With V trimmed by 4 bases and J by 8 bases, 8 bases remained unmatched. Germline V gives CDR1 KGHSH, CDR2 LQKENI. The part of the CDR3 DNA that was read is TGTGCCAGCTCACATCCAGCGGGATCGGATGAG. As protein: CASSHPAGSDE. Given in full, the CDR3 is CASSHPAGSDEQFF.

This clone came up many times. The CDR3 end is not reached by the read, which stops 3 residues before it; the germline J gene fills it in. The chain has TRBV7-2 and TRBJ2-7; tentatively, D is TRBD2 (6 bases). Looked up from germline, CDR1 is SGHTA and CDR2 is FQGNSA. V gave up 3 bases and J gave up 2 bases, with 11 bases separating them. The CDR3 loop spans 14 amino acids. The CDR3 sequence is CASSFRDLAYEQYF. CDR3 bases read: TGTGCCAGCAGCTTCCGGGACTTAGCCTACGAG.

This clone has at least ten counts. The CDR3 goes on 3 residues after the read ends, and that part is filled in from the germline J gene. This chain uses TRBV19 with TRBJ2-2; D may match TRBD1 or TRBD2 (6 bases each). Germline assignment: CDR1 LNHDA and CDR2 SQIVND (reference sequence). This CDR3 has 14 residues. V gave up 9 bases and J gave up 5 bases, with 16 bases separating them. The CDR3 sequence is CASGSLGGTGELFF. Incomplete CDR3 DNA: TGTGCCAGCGGGAGCTTAGGGGGAACCGGGGAG.